The T cell receptor beta chain under discussion was sequenced for a study of control samples from healthy donors and cancer patients. Clones were sequenced by immunoSEQ multiplex PCR, and TCRdb holds only the in-frame ones, with some missing. This sample has around 150,000 clones, with approximately 91% found just once. This CDR3 contains 14 residues. Trimming left V 4 bases short and J 1 base short, with 8 bases between. CDR1 is LNHDA and CDR2 is SQIVND in the germline V gene (reference sequence). J is TRBJ1-3 and V is TRBV19; D is possibly TRBD1 (5 bases). This receptor was identified in a young man in good health. What was sequenced was blood. In nucleotides, the CDR3 is TGTGCCAGTAGTACCGCAGGGTCTGGAAACACCATATATTTT. This sequence encodes CASSTAGSGNTIYF.